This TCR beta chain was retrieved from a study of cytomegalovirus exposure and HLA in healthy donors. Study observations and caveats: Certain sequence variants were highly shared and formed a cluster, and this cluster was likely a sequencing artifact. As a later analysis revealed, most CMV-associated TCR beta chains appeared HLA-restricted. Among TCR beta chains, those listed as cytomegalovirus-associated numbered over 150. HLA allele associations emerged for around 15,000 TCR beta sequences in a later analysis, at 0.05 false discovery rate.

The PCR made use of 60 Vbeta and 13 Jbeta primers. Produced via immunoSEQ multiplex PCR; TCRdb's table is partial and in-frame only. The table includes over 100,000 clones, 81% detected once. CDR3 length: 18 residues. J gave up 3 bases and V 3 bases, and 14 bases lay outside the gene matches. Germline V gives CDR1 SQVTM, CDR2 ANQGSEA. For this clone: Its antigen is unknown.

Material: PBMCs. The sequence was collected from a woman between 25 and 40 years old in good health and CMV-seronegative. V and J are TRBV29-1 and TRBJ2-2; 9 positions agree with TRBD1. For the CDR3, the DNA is TGCAGCGTTGATGTGGGACAGGGAAATGCAAGGTACACCGGGGAGCTGTTTTTT. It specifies CSVDVGQGNARYTGELFF.